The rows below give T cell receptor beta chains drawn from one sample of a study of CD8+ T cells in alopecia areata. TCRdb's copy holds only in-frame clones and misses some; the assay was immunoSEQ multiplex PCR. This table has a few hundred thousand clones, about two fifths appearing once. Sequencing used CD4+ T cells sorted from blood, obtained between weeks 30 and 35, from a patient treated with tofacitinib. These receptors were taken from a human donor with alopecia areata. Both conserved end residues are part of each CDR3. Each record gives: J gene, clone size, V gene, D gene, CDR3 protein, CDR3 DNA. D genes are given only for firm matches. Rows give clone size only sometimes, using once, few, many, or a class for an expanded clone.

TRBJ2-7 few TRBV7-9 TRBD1 CASSYTGTGHHEQYF TGTGCCAGCAGCTACACCGGGACAGGGCACCACGAGCAGTACTTC
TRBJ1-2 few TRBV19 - CASSVVYGYTF TGTGCCAGTAGTGTCGTTTATGGCTACACCTTC
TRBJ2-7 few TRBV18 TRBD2 CASSPGLEVEQYF TGTGCCAGCTCGCCTGGACTAGAGGTTGAGCAGTACTTC
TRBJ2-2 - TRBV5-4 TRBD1 CASSTGQGAGAGELFF TGTGCCAGCAGCACCGGACAGGGGGCAGGGGCCGGGGAGCTGTTTTTT
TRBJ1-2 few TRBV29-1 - CSVEMRANYGYTF TGCAGCGTTGAGATGAGGGCTAACTATGGCTACACCTTC
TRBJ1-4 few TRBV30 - CAWNGDNEKLFF TGTGCCTGGAACGGAGATAATGAAAAACTGTTTTTT
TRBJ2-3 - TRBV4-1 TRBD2 CASSQEGGRGPADTQYF TGCGCCAGCAGCCAAGAAGGTGGGAGGGGTCCCGCAGATACGCAGTATTTT
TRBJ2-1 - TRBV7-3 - CASSLNSAANEQFF TGTGCCAGCAGCTTAAACTCCGCAGCGAATGAGCAGTTCTTC
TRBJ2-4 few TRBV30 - CAWRDLDLSNIQYF TGTGCCTGGAGGGATCTAGATCTGTCAAACATTCAGTACTTC
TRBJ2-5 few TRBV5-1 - CASSLETLRETQYF TGCGCCAGCAGCTTGGAGACCCTTCGGGAGACCCAGTACTTC
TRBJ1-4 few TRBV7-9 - CASSQGGTSHEKLFF TGTGCCAGCAGCCAAGGGGGGACATCGCATGAAAAACTGTTTTTT
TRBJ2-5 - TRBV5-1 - CASSFGETQYF TGCGCCAGCAGCTTCGGAGAGACCCAGTACTTC
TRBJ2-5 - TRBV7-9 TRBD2 CASSLGLAGTKETQYF TGTGCCAGCAGCTTAGGACTAGCGGGGACTAAAGAGACCCAGTACTTC
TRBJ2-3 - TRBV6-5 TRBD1 CASRTGVYTDTQYF TGTGCCAGCAGGACAGGGGTTTACACAGATACGCAGTATTTT
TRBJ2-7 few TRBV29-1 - CSVGGRASYEQYF TGCAGCGTTGGTGGCAGGGCAAGCTACGAGCAGTACTTC
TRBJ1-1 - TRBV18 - CASSPKTPGAGNTEAFF TGTGCCAGCTCGCCAAAAACACCAGGGGCGGGCAACACTGAAGCTTTCTTT
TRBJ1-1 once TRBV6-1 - CASSDVQLNTEAFF TGTGCCAGCAGTGACGTACAACTGAACACTGAAGCTTTCTTT
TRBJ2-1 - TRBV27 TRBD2 CASSFLTSGRTYEQFF TGTGCCAGCAGTTTCCTAACTAGCGGGAGGACGTACGAGCAGTTCTTC
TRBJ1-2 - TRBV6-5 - CASTRGGPNYGYTF TGTGCCAGCACAAGAGGAGGACCAAACTATGGCTACACCTTC
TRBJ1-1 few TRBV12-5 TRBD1 CASGNRGVDTEAFF TGTGCTAGTGGTAACAGGGGCGTCGACACTGAAGCTTTCTTT
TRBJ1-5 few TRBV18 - CASSPGPEPQHF TGTGCCAGCTCACCGGGTCCGGAGCCCCAGCATTTT
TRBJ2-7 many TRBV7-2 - CASSVYRTDDEQYF TGTGCCAGCAGTGTTTACCGGACTGACGACGAGCAGTACTTC
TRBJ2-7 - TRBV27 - CASSSPGQGAYEQYF TGTGCCAGCAGTTCCCCCGGCCAGGGCGCCTACGAGCAGTACTTC
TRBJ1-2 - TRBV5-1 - CASSLNREASGYTF TGCGCCAGCAGCTTAAACAGGGAGGCGTCGGGCTACACCTTC
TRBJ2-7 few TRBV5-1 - CASSLGYDSASSYEQYF TGCGCCAGCAGCTTGGGATACGACAGTGCCAGCTCCTACGAGCAGTACTTC
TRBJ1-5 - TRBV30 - CAWSVRSRAGHQPQHF TGTGCCTGGAGTGTACGCTCGAGGGCAGGGCATCAGCCCCAGCATTTT
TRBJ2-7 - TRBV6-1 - CASTQTGIYEQYF TGTGCCAGCACCCAGACGGGGATCTACGAGCAGTACTTC
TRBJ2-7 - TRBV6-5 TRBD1 CASSWDRVREQYF TGTGCCAGCAGTTGGGACAGGGTTCGCGAGCAGTACTTC
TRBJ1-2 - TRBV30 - CAWSIREPYGYTF TGTGCCTGGAGTATCCGGGAACCCTATGGCTACACCTTC
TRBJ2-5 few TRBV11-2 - CASSSERPPLTQYF TGTGCCAGCAGCTCTGAGAGGCCCCCCTTAACCCAGTACTTC
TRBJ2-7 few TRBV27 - CASRKGGQGIRTDEQYF TGTGCCAGCAGAAAAGGGGGGCAGGGAATCCGAACCGACGAGCAGTACTTC
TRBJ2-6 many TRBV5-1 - CASSLDRRAGPFSGANVLTF TGCGCCAGCAGCTTGGACCGGAGGGCCGGCCCTTTCTCTGGGGCCAACGTCCTGACTTTC
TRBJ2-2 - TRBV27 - CASSFGQRRSTGELFF TGTGCCAGCAGTTTTGGACAGAGGAGGAGCACCGGGGAGCTGTTTTTT
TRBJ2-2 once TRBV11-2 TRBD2 CASTLAGGRNTGELFF TGTGCCAGCACCTTAGCGGGAGGGAGGAACACCGGGGAGCTGTTTTTT
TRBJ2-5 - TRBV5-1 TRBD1 CASSPRQGAGETQYF TGCGCCAGCAGCCCCCGACAGGGGGCAGGAGAGACCCAGTACTTC
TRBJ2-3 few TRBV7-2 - CASSLQGTDTQYF TGTGCCAGCAGCTTACAGGGCACAGATACGCAGTATTTT
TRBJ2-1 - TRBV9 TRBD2 CASSVSLAGLANTHEQFF TGTGCCAGCAGCGTATCTTTAGCGGGACTAGCAAACACCCATGAGCAGTTCTTC
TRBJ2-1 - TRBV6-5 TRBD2 CASSPGWTSSEQFF TGTGCCAGCAGTCCTGGGTGGACTAGTAGTGAGCAGTTCTTC
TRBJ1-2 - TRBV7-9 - CASSLDGGSTGFGYGYTF TGTGCCAGCAGCTTAGATGGTGGGAGCACAGGCTTCGGCTATGGCTACACCTTC
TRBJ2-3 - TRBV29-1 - CSVLRADTQYF TGCAGCGTTTTAAGAGCAGATACGCAGTATTTT
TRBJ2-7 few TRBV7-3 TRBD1 CASSLTPGDRYEQYF TGTGCCAGCAGCTTAACCCCAGGGGACAGATACGAGCAGTACTTC
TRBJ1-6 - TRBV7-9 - CASSTTGNSPLHF TGTGCCAGCAGCACCACAGGGAATTCACCCCTCCACTTT
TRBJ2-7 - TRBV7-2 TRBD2 CASSPRLGGGRAFGYEQYF TGTGCCAGCAGCCCCCGTTTGGGTGGCGGGAGGGCCTTTGGGTACGAGCAGTACTTC
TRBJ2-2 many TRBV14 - CASSLDRYTGELFF TGTGCCAGCAGTCTCGACAGATACACCGGGGAGCTGTTTTTT
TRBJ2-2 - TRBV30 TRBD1 CAWRGRGLSGELFF TGTGCCTGGAGAGGCAGGGGGTTGAGCGGGGAGCTGTTTTTT
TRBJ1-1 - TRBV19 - CATRYRDMNTEAFF TGTGCCACCCGTTACAGGGACATGAACACTGAAGCTTTCTTT
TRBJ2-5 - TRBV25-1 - CASSELQGYQETQYF TGTGCCAGCAGTGAACTACAGGGATACCAAGAGACCCAGTACTTC
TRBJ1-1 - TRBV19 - CASSMDTPTFNTEAFF TGTGCCAGTAGTATGGACACACCCACCTTTAACACTGAAGCTTTCTTT
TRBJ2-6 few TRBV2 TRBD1 CASRGQFLDWGANVLTF TGTGCCAGCAGGGGACAGTTCTTAGATTGGGGGGCCAACGTCCTGACTTTC
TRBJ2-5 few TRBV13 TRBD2 CASSSGTSGRLQETQYF TGTGCCAGCAGCTCTGGGACTAGCGGGAGGTTACAAGAGACCCAGTACTTC
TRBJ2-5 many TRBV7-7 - CASSLNFQETQYF TGTGCTAGCAGCTTAAACTTTCAAGAGACCCAGTACTTC
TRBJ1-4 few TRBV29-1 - CSVDGRDNEKLFF TGCAGCGTTGACGGCAGGGATAATGAAAAACTGTTTTTT
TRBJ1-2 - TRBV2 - CATQGLRGDGYTF TGTGCCACCCAGGGCCTTCGCGGCGATGGCTACACCTTC
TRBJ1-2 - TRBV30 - CAWSVNPGLGYTF TGTGCCTGGAGTGTAAATCCGGGGCTCGGCTACACCTTC
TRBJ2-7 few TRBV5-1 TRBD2 CASSRFGGAFSYEQYF TGCGCCAGCAGCCGATTCGGGGGGGCCTTCTCCTACGAGCAGTACTTC
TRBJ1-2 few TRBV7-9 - CASSLDRGNYGYTF TGTGCCAGCAGCTTAGACCGGGGGAACTATGGCTACACCTTC